This entry is about one TCR beta chain. Its antigen is undetermined. Here immunoSEQ multiplex PCR was the method, and the copy in TCRdb shows in-frame clones only, minus some. The sample yields about 71,000 clones, roughly 91% seen once. These data come from a study of graft-versus-host responses after intestinal transplantation. About the research overall: All recipients got anti-thymocyte globulin induction, then tacrolimus and steroids for roughly 3 years. Whole-study results and caveats: Marrow from the recipient contained GvH clones, some of which had appeared first in ileum or blood. Within allografts, high graft-versus-host to host-versus-graft clonal ratios were seen among patients with graft-donor T cell macrochimerism.

V lost 3 bases to trimming and J lost 1 base; unmatched junction nucleotides: 4. This CDR3 comprises 15 residues. Germline V lookup: CDR1 SGHAT, CDR2 FQNNGV. This clonotype was sampled from a human donor who received an intestinal transplant. The sample here was unstimulated CD8+ T cells sorted from spleen or lymph node cells, taken before intestinal transplant. The chain is built from TRBV11-2 and TRBJ1-1; 8 bases line up with TRBD1. CDR3 amino acids: CASSFVGTGNTEAFF. CDR3 in DNA: TGTGCCAGCAGCTTTGTCGGGACAGGGAACACTGAAGCTTTCTTT.